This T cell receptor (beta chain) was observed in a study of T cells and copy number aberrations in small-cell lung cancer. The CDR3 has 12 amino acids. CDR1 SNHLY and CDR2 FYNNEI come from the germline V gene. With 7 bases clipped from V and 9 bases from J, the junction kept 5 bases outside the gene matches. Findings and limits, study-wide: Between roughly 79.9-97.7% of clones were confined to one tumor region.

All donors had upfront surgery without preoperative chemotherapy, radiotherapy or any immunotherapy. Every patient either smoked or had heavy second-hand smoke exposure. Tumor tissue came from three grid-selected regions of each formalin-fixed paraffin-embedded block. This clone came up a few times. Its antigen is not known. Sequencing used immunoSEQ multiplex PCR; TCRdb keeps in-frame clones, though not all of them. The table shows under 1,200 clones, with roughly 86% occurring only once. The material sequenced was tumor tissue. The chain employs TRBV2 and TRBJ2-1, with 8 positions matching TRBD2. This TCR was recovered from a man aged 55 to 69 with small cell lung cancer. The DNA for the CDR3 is TGTGCCAGCACACGGACTAGCAGTGAGCAGTTCTTC. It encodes CASTRTSSEQFF.